A single sample is the source of the 10 T cell receptor beta chains below, sequenced in a study of graft-versus-host responses after intestinal transplantation. Their specific antigens are unknown. Assay used: immunoSEQ multiplex PCR; TCRdb lists only in-frame clones, some missing. The data show tens of thousands of clones, 91% seen once. This sample comprised unstimulated CD4+ T cells sorted from spleen or lymph node cells, obtained before intestinal transplant. The receptors were sampled from a human donor who received an intestinal transplant.

The V gene is TRBV7-2, the J gene TRBJ2-5, with D tentatively TRBD2 (6 bases). The CDR3 consists of 14 residues. CDR1 is SGHTA, CDR2 FQGNSA, per germline. The V end was cut by 8 bases, the J end by 2 bases, with 15 bases between. DNA of the CDR3: TGTGCCAGCGGACCCCCGGGACTGCAAGAGACCCAGTACTTC. Its translation: CASGPPGLQETQYF.

V gene TRBV7-9 combines with J gene TRBJ2-1; the match to TRBD2 covers 9 bases. Germline-derived CDR1 and CDR2 are SEHNR and FQNEAQ (reference sequence). Germline trimming cut 2 bases from V and 2 bases from J; bases unmatched to any gene: 10. The CDR3 loop spans 18 amino acids. The CDR3 sequence: CASSLRRGGIVAYNEQFF. The DNA of the CDR3 is TGTGCCAGCAGCTTACGGCGGGGGGGCATTGTGGCCTACAATGAGCAGTTCTTC.

V gene TRBV14 combines with J gene TRBJ1-2, with D possibly being TRBD1 (5 bases). V was pared by 0 bases and J by 5 bases, with 10 bases between. This CDR3 contains 14 residues. Germline lookup yields CDR1 SGHDN and CDR2 FVKESK. The CDR3 DNA reads as TGTGCCAGCAGCCAAGATCTGGGGGGGTATGGCTACACCTTC. Its translation: CASSQDLGGYGYTF.

The V call is TRBV5-4, the J call TRBJ2-3; TRBD2 matches 9 bases. The CDR3 totals 16 residues. Germline V gene lookup returns CDR1 SGHNT and CDR2 YYREEE (reference sequence). V gave up 2 bases and J gave up 1 base; unmatched junction bases: 5. The CDR3 sequence is CASSLGTSSRTDTQYF. CDR3 nucleotide sequence: TGTGCCAGCAGCTTAGGGACTAGCTCCCGCACAGATACGCAGTATTTT.

V usage is TRBV2 and J usage is TRBJ1-2, with D possibly TRBD1 on 5 matching bases. Looked up from germline, CDR1 is SNHLY and CDR2 is FYNNEI. With 3 bases removed from V and 3 bases from J, the gap between germline ends came to 5 bases. The CDR3 is 12 residues long. As DNA, the CDR3 is TGTGCCAGCAGTGACAGGGACTATGGCTACACCTTC. Its translation: CASSDRDYGYTF.

V is TRBV6-5 and J is TRBJ2-2, with 7 bases identical to TRBD2. Germline CDR1 and CDR2: MNHEY and SVGAGI. This CDR3 comprises 13 residues. V was pared by 7 bases and J by 3 bases, with 2 bases of the junction left unmatched. DNA of the CDR3: TGTGCCAGCACGGGGGGTCACACCGGGGAGCTGTTTTTT. It specifies CASTGGHTGELFF.

The chain employs TRBV28 and TRBJ2-7; the D is unclear. CDR1 is MDHEN, CDR2 SYDVKM, per germline. V lost 5 bases, J lost 3 bases, and 11 bases lay in between. The CDR3 totals 13 residues. CDR3 sequence (DNA): TGTGCCAGCAGTACCACTCCCCACTACGAGCAGTACTTC. Its protein is CASSTTPHYEQYF.

The V call is TRBV6-5, the J call TRBJ2-7; 7 bases are a match to TRBD1. Per the germline V gene, CDR1 is MNHEY and CDR2 is SVGAGI. J gave up 4 bases and V 3 bases, and 6 bases lay outside the gene matches. The CDR3 runs to 14 residues. For the CDR3, the DNA is TGTGCCAGCAGTTATTGGGACAGATTGTACGAGCAGTACTTC. It translates to CASSYWDRLYEQYF.

The V and J genes are TRBV7-2 and TRBJ2-1; possibly TRBD2 for D (5 bases). Between the trimmed V and J ends, which lost 1 base and 4 bases, there was a span of 5 bases. CDR1 and CDR2 (germline): SGHTA, FQGNSA. The CDR3 is 13 residues long. CDR3 protein: CASSLGEYNEQFF. The DNA of the CDR3 is TGTGCCAGCAGCTTAGGGGAGTACAATGAGCAGTTCTTC.

V and J are TRBV7-9 and TRBJ2-3; 11 nucleotides line up with TRBD2. With V trimmed by 5 bases and J by 2 bases, 9 bases remained unmatched. CDR1 is SEHNR and CDR2 is FQNEAQ in the germline V gene (reference sequence). The CDR3 runs 17 residues. For the CDR3, the DNA is TGTGCCAGCAGCGCGAGGCTAGCGGGGGGAACCACAGATACGCAGTATTTT. This encodes CASSARLAGGTTDTQYF.